The 20 T cell receptor beta chains in this list originate from one sample, sequenced in a study of shared clonotypes between healthy human individuals. Clones were sequenced by immunoSEQ multiplex PCR, and TCRdb holds only the in-frame ones, with some missing. The sample yields 650,000 to 800,000 clones, roughly 72% seen once. Material for sequencing was memory CD4+ T cells sorted from blood. The subset here: CD45RA-negative fraction. Receptors were obtained from a woman aged 25 to 39 in good health.

This clone was seen once. The chain uses TRBV28 and TRBJ1-2; possibly TRBD1 for D (6 bases). This CDR3 comprises 12 residues. Deletions cut 6 bases from V and 3 bases from J, with 8 bases between. CDR1 and CDR2 (germline): MDHEN, SYDVKM. This CDR3 reads CASSAGDYGYTF. DNA for the CDR3: TGTGCCAGCAGCGCAGGGGACTATGGCTACACCTTC.

Written as DNA, the CDR3 is TGTGCCAGCAGCTTCATAGCGGCCTACGAGCAGTACTTC. It is translated as CASSFIAAYEQYF. V and J are TRBV7-9 and TRBJ2-7; D may be TRBD2 (6 bases). Trimming removed 3 bases from V and 2 bases from J, with 8 bases in between. There are 13 residues in the CDR3. The germline gives CDR1 SEHNR, CDR2 FQNEAQ (reference sequence). The full variable domain, in which reference TRBV7-9 and TRBJ2-7 provide the parts outside the CDR3, is DTGVSQNPRHKITKRGQNVTFRCDPISEHNRLYWYRQTLGQGPEFLTYFQNEAQLEKSRLLSDRFSAERPKGSFSTLEIQRTEQGDSAMYLCASSFIAAYEQYFGPGTRLTVT.

This clone was seen a handful of times. The CDR3 protein is CASSHPSGGKGWTGELFF. CDR3 nucleotide sequence: TGTGCCAGCAGCCACCCTAGCGGAGGGAAGGGGTGGACCGGGGAGCTGTTTTTT. This rearrangement joins TRBV11-2 to TRBJ2-2; 7 bases align to TRBD2. CDR3 length: 18 residues. The V segment lost 5 bases and the J segment 5 bases; nucleotides outside the gene matches: 17. Germline V gives CDR1 SGHAT, CDR2 FQNNGV.

The J gene is TRBJ1-3, the V gene TRBV5-1; 7 nucleotides agree with TRBD1. CDR3 length equals 16 residues. V shed 4 bases and J 1 base; nucleotides not matched to a gene: 8. Germline-derived CDR1 and CDR2 are SGHRS and YFSETQ. CDR3 residues: CASSAGGPQSGNTIYF. The CDR3, as DNA: TGCGCCAGCAGCGCAGGGGGGCCCCAATCTGGAAACACCATATATTTT.

The chain links TRBV19 to TRBJ2-5; D remains ambiguous. Looked up from germline, CDR1 is LNHDA and CDR2 is SQIVND (reference sequence). The CDR3 is made up of 16 amino acids. V was cut by 4 bases and J by 0 bases, with 15 bases left in between. The CDR3 spells CASSNLSQANQETQYF. The CDR3 DNA is TGTGCCAGTAGTAATCTTAGTCAAGCGAACCAAGAGACCCAGTACTTC.

The table lists this clone with many counts. This chain links TRBV29-1 with TRBJ1-1, with D unresolved. Germline V gene data show CDR1 as SQVTM and CDR2 as ANQGSEA. This CDR3 has 12 amino acids. V shed 4 bases and J shed 4 bases, with 10 bases lying between them. The CDR3 DNA follows: TGCAGCGTTGGTCTAATAGGCACTGAAGCTTTCTTT. As protein: CSVGLIGTEAFF.

This clone was picked up a small number of times. The sample carries other DNA sequences with the same CDR3. The chain carries TRBV19 and TRBJ2-2; TRBD1 is a possible D gene (6 bases). The CDR3 sequence is 12 residues long. V shed 6 bases and J shed 6 bases, with 8 bases lying between them. In germline, CDR1 is LNHDA, CDR2 SQIVND (reference sequence). CDR3 sequence reads: CASRQGPGELFF. The CDR3 DNA reads as TGTGCCAGTAGACAGGGACCCGGGGAGCTGTTTTTT.

This clone has just a few counts. The genes are TRBV18 and TRBJ1-1; D is uncertain. This CDR3 region has 15 residues. Germline V CDR1 and CDR2: KGHSH, LQKENI. V was shortened by 2 bases and J by 1 base, with 11 bases between the two germline ends. The CDR3 is CASSPSSSANTEAFF. As DNA, the CDR3 is TGTGCCAGCTCACCATCGAGCAGCGCGAACACTGAAGCTTTCTTT.

The gene calls are TRBV28 and TRBJ2-5, with a tentative D call TRBD1 (5 bases). The CDR3 totals 13 residues. Germline V gene sequence: CDR1 MDHEN, CDR2 SYDVKM. The V end lost 2 bases, the J end lost 7 bases, and 11 bases lay between the germline ends. CDR3 in DNA: TGTGCCAGCAGTTTAGTAGGGGCCGGGACCCAGTACTTC. It yields the protein CASSLVGAGTQYF.

V usage is TRBV28 and J usage is TRBJ1-4, with 9 bases identical to TRBD1. The V gene end was trimmed by 7 bases and the J gene end by 5 bases; junction bases not matched to a gene: 5. This CDR3 contains 14 residues. The germline gives CDR1 MDHEN, CDR2 SYDVKM. The CDR3 coding sequence is TGTGCCAGCACCACAGGGGGCCTAAATGAAAAACTGTTTTTT. This translates into CASTTGGLNEKLFF.

This sequence joins TRBV6-1 and TRBJ2-3, with a possible D match to TRBD1 (5 bases). V lost 3 bases to trimming and J lost 1 base, with 20 bases between them. This CDR3 region has 18 residues. Germline CDR1 MNHNS, CDR2 SASEGT. The CDR3 sequence is CASSDQGYAVFGTDTQYF. The CDR3 bases are TGTGCCAGCAGTGACCAGGGCTACGCAGTTTTTGGCACAGATACGCAGTATTTT.

The J gene is TRBJ1-1, the V gene TRBV6-5; no clear D gene. The CDR3 is 11 residues long. Germline V gene data show CDR1 as MNHEY and CDR2 as SVGAGI. Trimming stripped 6 bases from V and 4 bases from J, with 6 bases between. The CDR3 here is CASSKGTEAFF. The CDR3 DNA is TGTGCCAGCAGCAAGGGCACTGAAGCTTTCTTT.

This rearrangement joins TRBV5-1 to TRBJ2-1; the D gene could be TRBD1 or TRBD2 (5 bases each). V lost 2 bases to trimming and J lost 6 bases, with 9 bases between them. Germline CDR1 is SGHRS and CDR2 is YFSETQ. CDR3 length equals 13 residues. The CDR3, as DNA: TGCGCCAGCAGCTTCCGGGACGCCAATGAGCAGTTCTTC. Protein product: CASSFRDANEQFF.

J is TRBJ2-7 and V is TRBV7-2; 9 bases map to TRBD2. The CDR3 totals 15 residues. The junction had 9 bases not matched to a gene; V was cut back by 5 bases and J by 4 bases. In germline, CDR1 is SGHTA, CDR2 FQGNSA. This chain's CDR3 is CASSTQREVVYEQYF. The CDR3 DNA reads as TGTGCCAGCAGCACTCAGCGGGAGGTGGTTTACGAGCAGTACTTC.

This clone was counted once. The chain carries TRBV25-1 and TRBJ1-1, with D perhaps TRBD1 (5 bases). The CDR3 spans 12 residues. Germline V lookup: CDR1 MGHDK, CDR2 SYGVNS. The V end was cut by 4 bases, the J end by 8 bases, with 11 bases between. In nucleotides, the CDR3 is TGTGCCAGCAGTGTTCAGGGTGAGGAAGCTTTCTTT. Protein: CASSVQGEEAFF.

This clone was seen a handful of times. This CDR3 is also generated by other DNA sequences in the sample. This chain connects TRBV5-4 to TRBJ2-7, with 13 bases identical to TRBD2. The CDR3 runs 15 residues. Germline trimming cut 4 bases from V and 4 bases from J; bases unmatched to any gene: 5. Per germline, CDR1 SGHNT and CDR2 YYREEE (reference sequence). The CDR3 sequence is CASSPGTSGVYEQYF. The CDR3 bases are TGTGCCAGCAGCCCCGGGACTAGCGGGGTTTACGAGCAGTACTTC.

The chain uses TRBV4-2 and TRBJ2-7; D gene uncertain. Germline lookup yields CDR1 LGHNA and CDR2 YNFKEQ. V shed 4 bases and J shed 1 base, with 14 bases lying between them. The CDR3 contains 15 residues. The CDR3 DNA is TGTGCCAGCAGCCGACTGTCGGACGGTTCCTACGAGCAGTACTTC. Its protein product is CASSRLSDGSYEQYF.

This clone was counted once. The V gene is TRBV5-1, the J gene TRBJ2-7; either TRBD1 or TRBD2 may supply D (5 bases each). The V and J ends lost 1 base and 5 bases respectively, with 13 bases between them. This CDR3 is built from 14 residues. Germline V CDR1 and CDR2: SGHRS, YFSETQ. CDR3 DNA sequence: TGCGCCAGCAGCTTGATGACGGGGACCAACGAGCAGTACTTC. It translates to CASSLMTGTNEQYF.

The V call is TRBV12-5, the J call TRBJ2-5, with D perhaps given as TRBD1 or TRBD2 (5 bases each). The CDR3 runs 13 residues. Trimming took 5 bases from V and 2 from J, leaving 9 bases between them. Germline values: CDR1 LGHNT, CDR2 FRNRAP. Here the CDR3 reads CASGQGPQETQYF. CDR3 DNA sequence: TGTGCTAGTGGTCAGGGACCGCAAGAGACCCAGTACTTC.

This chain uses TRBV29-1 with TRBJ2-5, with D possibly matching TRBD2 (6 bases). Trimming took 4 bases from V and 7 from J, leaving 19 bases between them. The CDR3 totals 14 residues. Germline-derived CDR1 and CDR2 are SQVTM and ANQGSEA. Written as DNA, the CDR3 is TGCAGCGTTGGCATCGGGACTCCCCGGGGGACCCAGTACTTC. Amino acids: CSVGIGTPRGTQYF.